This T cell receptor beta chain was obtained from a study of shared clonotypes between healthy human individuals. Naive CD4+ cells were CD45RA-selected; the remaining cells were memory. The germline V gene has CDR1 LGHNA and CDR2 YNFKEQ. The V gene end was trimmed by 1 base and the J gene end by 2 bases; junction bases not matched to a gene: 7. The CDR3 contains 18 residues. The data were produced by immunoSEQ multiplex PCR, yet TCRdb's version contains in-frame clones alone and is incomplete. This table has about 1.4 million clones, roughly 96% appearing once. Sequencing was done on a sample of naive CD4+ T cells sorted from blood. Subset defined: CD45RA+ positively selected. The chain employs TRBV4-2 and TRBJ2-3; TRBD2 agrees at 12 bases. The TCR comes from a man aged 25 to 40 in good health. The CDR3 nucleotides read TGTGCCAGCAGCCAAGGGTCGCTAGCGGGAGGGACCACAGATACGCAGTATTTT. As protein: CASSQGSLAGGTTDTQYF.